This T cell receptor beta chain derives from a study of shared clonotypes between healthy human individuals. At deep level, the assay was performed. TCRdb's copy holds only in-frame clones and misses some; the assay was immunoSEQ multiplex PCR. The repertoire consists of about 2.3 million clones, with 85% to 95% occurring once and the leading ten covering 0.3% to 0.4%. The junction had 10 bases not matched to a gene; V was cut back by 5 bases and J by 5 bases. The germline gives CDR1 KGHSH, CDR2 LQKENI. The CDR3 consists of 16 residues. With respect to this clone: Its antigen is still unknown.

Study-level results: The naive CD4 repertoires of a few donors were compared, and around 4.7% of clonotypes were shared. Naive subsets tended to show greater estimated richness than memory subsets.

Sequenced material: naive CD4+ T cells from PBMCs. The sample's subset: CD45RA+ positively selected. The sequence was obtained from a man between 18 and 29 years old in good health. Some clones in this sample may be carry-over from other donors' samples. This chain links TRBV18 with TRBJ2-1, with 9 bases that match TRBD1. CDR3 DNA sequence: TGTGCCAGCTCATCTAAGACCGGGACAGGGAACAATGAGCAGTTCTTC. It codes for CASSSKTGTGNNEQFF.